This T cell receptor (beta chain) was sequenced during a study of neurological immune-mediated disorders. Findings and limits, study-wide: For the multiple sclerosis repertoire cluster, an association with any clinical or MRI feature was absent.

CDR3 length: 16 amino acids. This clonotype was observed many times. The antigen remains undetermined. Regarding time point: longitudinal time-point 2. The cDNA was produced through 5'RACE with 10-nucleotide random UMIs. TCRdb re-analysed the 5' RACE reads in MiXCR, keeping a single row per CDR3 protein. The table records 80,000 to 100,000 distinct CDR3 sequences, over 4.5% of them present only once. The TCR originated in a woman between 55 and 75 years old with multiple sclerosis. The sequencing sample was made of PBMCs. V usage is TRBV21-1 and J usage is TRBJ1-6. TRBV21-1 is flagged as a pseudogene. In DNA form, the CDR3 reads TGTGCCAGGAACCCGGCAGGGCATAGAAATAATTCACCCCTCCACTTT. Translated: CARNPAGHRNNSPLHF.